This entry features one T cell receptor (beta chain) sequence. Its specificity is not known. Profiling relied on immunoSEQ multiplex PCR, and the TCRdb table lists in-frame clones only, not all of them. The data hold 180,000 or so clones, with approximately 90% observed a single time. This CDR3 comprises 13 residues. Germline V CDR1 and CDR2: LGHNA, YSLEER. V gave up 0 bases and J gave up 10 bases, with 12 bases separating them. The sample comes from a study of T cell responses to AZD1222 COVID-19 vaccine. Overall study results and limits: At 160-218 and 743-854, vaccine-associated CD4 TCRs were dominant, and they spanned spike.

The sample was peripheral blood, taken 28 days after the second AZD1222 dose. This sequence originates from an adult who received the AZD1222 COVID-19 vaccine. This chain links TRBV4-3 with TRBJ2-5; weak D call: TRBD2 (6 bases). CDR3 residues: CASSQDYGGVQYF. Here the CDR3 DNA reads TGCGCCAGCAGCCAAGACTACGGCGGGGTCCAGTACTTC.